Following are 27 T cell receptor beta chains from one sample sequenced in a study of long-term antiretroviral therapy in people with HIV. The libraries were made with immunoSEQ v3.0 at survey level. The method was immunoSEQ multiplex PCR; TCRdb's version includes in-frame clones alone and lacks a portion of them. There are around 24,000 clones in the sample; approximately 73% occur only once, and around 5% lies in the top ten. Source: unsorted PBMCs, taken 0.5 years after starting antiretroviral therapy. The receptors here all came from a woman aged 40 to 50 with HIV.

This chain connects TRBV30 to TRBJ2-7; 10 nucleotides match TRBD2. The ends lost 5 bases at V and 2 bases at J; junction bases unmatched: 3. The CDR3 has 13 residues. Germline CDR1 is GTSNPN and CDR2 is SVGIG (reference sequence). The CDR3 nucleotides read TGTGCCTGGGCTAGCGGGGGAACCTACGAGCAGTACTTC. This sequence encodes CAWASGGTYEQYF.

The V call is TRBV19, the J call TRBJ1-1; 9 bases align to TRBD1. This CDR3 has 16 amino acids. Germline V lookup: CDR1 LNHDA, CDR2 SQIVND (reference sequence). V was clipped by 5 bases and J by 1 base; unmatched bases: 8. CDR3 region: CASSERPGQGNTEAFF. DNA for the CDR3: TGTGCCAGTAGTGAACGACCGGGACAGGGGAACACTGAAGCTTTCTTT.

This sequence joins TRBV4-1 and TRBJ2-3; D gene ambiguous. Germline values: CDR1 MGHRA, CDR2 YSYEKL. The CDR3 is 14 residues long. Trimming removed 2 bases from V and 3 bases from J, with 9 bases in between. The DNA of the CDR3 is TGCGCCAGCAGCCAACCAACTCAAACAGATACGCAGTATTTT. Its protein is CASSQPTQTDTQYF.

The V and J genes are TRBV15 and TRBJ1-3; no reliable D call. The germline V gene encodes CDR1 LNHNV and CDR2 YYDKDF (reference sequence). Trimming pared 5 bases from V and 0 bases from J, leaving 14 bases between. The length of the CDR3 is 16 residues. CDR3: CATSRGNTISGNTIYF. The CDR3 DNA reads TGTGCCACCAGCCGAGGGAACACCATCTCTGGAAACACCATATATTTT.

As regards this clone: Mismatch with germline at one junction end may stem from a read error. This chain joins TRBV28 and TRBJ2-2; TRBD1 agrees at 9 bases. CDR1 MDHEN and CDR2 SYDVKM come from the germline V gene. The CDR3 loop spans 13 amino acids. The CDR3 protein is CAGRQGGPGELFF. The CDR3 DNA reads as TGTGCCGGCAGACAGGGGGGTCCCGGGGAGCTGTTTTTT.

V gene TRBV2 combines with J gene TRBJ1-6; D is possibly TRBD1 (5 bases). V lost 6 bases to trimming and J lost 6 bases, with 12 bases between them. The CDR3 has 14 amino acids. The V gene's germline CDR1 is SNHLY and CDR2 FYNNEI. The CDR3 is CASSQGLPNSPLHF. The CDR3 DNA reads TGTGCCAGCAGCCAGGGACTACCTAATTCACCCCTCCACTTT.

The chain links TRBV7-8 to TRBJ1-4, with D hard to call. CDR1 SGHVS and CDR2 FQNEAQ come from the germline V gene. V lost 0 bases and J lost 0, with 5 bases in between. This CDR3 is 15 amino acids long. The CDR3 bases are TGTGCCAGCAGCTTAGCGGGGACAACTAATGAAAAACTGTTTTTT. This translates into CASSLAGTTNEKLFF.

This chain joins TRBV7-6 and TRBJ2-3; 8 bases line up with TRBD2. The germline gives CDR1 SGHVS, CDR2 FNYEAQ. Unmatched junction bases numbered 8, after V lost 3 bases and J lost 0 bases. This CDR3 is 17 amino acids long. The CDR3 sequence: CASSLGDSGASTDTQYF. The CDR3 DNA is TGTGCCAGCAGCTTGGGAGATAGCGGGGCCAGCACAGATACGCAGTATTTT.

This chain uses TRBV2 with TRBJ1-5; 9 bases are shared with TRBD1. This CDR3 is 16 amino acids long. The V gene end was trimmed by 5 bases and the J gene end by 5 bases; junction bases not matched to a gene: 10. Germline assignment: CDR1 SNHLY and CDR2 FYNNEI. The CDR3 sequence is CASSKGSGQGHQPQHF. CDR3 DNA sequence: TGTGCCAGCAGTAAAGGCTCGGGACAGGGCCATCAGCCCCAGCATTTT.

The chain carries TRBV30 and TRBJ1-1; D is possibly TRBD1 (6 bases). V was cut by 4 bases and J by 4 bases, with 13 bases left in between. The CDR3 runs 13 residues. Per the germline V gene, CDR1 is GTSNPN and CDR2 is SVGIG (reference sequence). The CDR3 is CAWMAQGATEAFF. The CDR3 DNA follows: TGTGCCTGGATGGCACAGGGCGCCACTGAAGCTTTCTTT.

This chain connects TRBV7-2 to TRBJ1-6; D call uncertain. The CDR3 covers 15 residues. Deletions cut 5 bases from V and 4 bases from J, with 12 bases between. Germline values: CDR1 SGHTA, CDR2 FQGNSA. In nucleotides, the CDR3 is TGTGCCAGCAGCCCACAGACGGATTATAATTCACCCCTCCACTTT. Translation gives CASSPQTDYNSPLHF. The variable domain in full, with the rest retrieved from reference TRBV7-2 and TRBJ1-6, is GAGVSQSPSNKVTEKGKDVELRCDPISGHTALYWYRQSLGQGLEFLIYFQGNSAPDKSGLPSDRFSAERTGGSVSTLTIQRTQQEDSAVYLCASSPQTDYNSPLHFGNGTRLTVT.

The count of this clone is one. V usage is TRBV18 and J usage is TRBJ1-1; 7 bases match TRBD1. CDR3 length: 13 amino acids. Germline V gene lookup returns CDR1 KGHSH and CDR2 LQKENI. Trimming took 3 bases from V and 3 from J; bases not matched to a gene: 1. The CDR3 sequence is CASSPGQDTEAFF. The CDR3 DNA reads TGTGCCAGCTCACCCGGACAGGACACTGAAGCTTTCTTT. Variable domain in full (rest from reference TRBV18 and TRBJ1-1): NAGVMQNPRHLVRRRGQEARLRCSPMKGHSHVYWYRQLPEEGLKFMVYLQKENIIDESGMPKERFSAEFPKEGPSILRIQQVVRGDSAAYFCASSPGQDTEAFFGQGTRLTVV.

The chain carries TRBV7-2 and TRBJ2-3; unclear D gene. Germline V CDR1 and CDR2: SGHTA, FQGNSA. V lost 5 bases and J lost 4, with 16 bases in between. This CDR3 region has 15 residues. CDR3: CASSPYYMNSDTQYF. The CDR3 DNA reads as TGTGCCAGCAGCCCATACTACATGAACTCAGATACGCAGTATTTT.

The table lists this clone with a count of one. The J gene is TRBJ2-7, the V gene TRBV5-6; no firm D call. CDR1 SGHDT and CDR2 YYEEEE come from the germline V gene. The ends were cut back, 1 base at V and 11 bases at J, with 13 bases in the middle. The CDR3 is 12 amino acids. CDR3 sequence (DNA): TGTGCCAGCAGCTTGATGCAGGCGCTGGAGTACTTC. Protein sequence: CASSLMQALEYF.

The chain joins TRBV28 to TRBJ2-1; D is uncertain. The V and J ends lost 10 bases and 6 bases respectively, with 13 bases between them. From germline, CDR1 is MDHEN and CDR2 SYDVKM. The CDR3 is 12 residues long. DNA of the CDR3: TGTGCCACTGGGGAATTAATCAATGAGCAGTTCTTC. It encodes CATGELINEQFF.

The chain has TRBV7-2 and TRBJ1-4; 7 nucleotides match TRBD1. The junction had 5 bases not matched to a gene; V was cut back by 5 bases and J by 8 bases. CDR1 and CDR2 from the germline V gene are SGHTA and FQGNSA. CDR3 length equals 13 residues. The CDR3 sequence is CASSPGGGEKLFF. CDR3 sequence (DNA): TGTGCCAGCAGCCCAGGGGGTGGGGAAAAACTGTTTTTT.

The V gene is TRBV11-3, the J gene TRBJ2-2; D perhaps matches TRBD2 (5 bases). Germline lookup yields CDR1 SGHNT and CDR2 YENEEA. V shed 0 bases and J shed 4 bases, with 9 bases lying between them. This CDR3 has 15 amino acids. The CDR3 DNA is TGTGCCAGCAGCTTAGATAGGCGGGCCACCGGGGAGCTGTTTTTT. Amino acids: CASSLDRRATGELFF.

J is TRBJ1-2 and V is TRBV5-1; no reliable D call. Germline V gives CDR1 SGHRS, CDR2 YFSETQ. CDR3 size: 15 residues. V was trimmed by 0 bases and J by 1 base, leaving 10 bases between them. The CDR3: CASSLGGNGNYGYTF. The CDR3 DNA sequence: TGCGCCAGCAGCTTGGGTGGAAATGGTAACTATGGCTACACCTTC.

The chain employs TRBV11-2 and TRBJ2-7, with D uncertain. This CDR3 contains 14 residues. Germline assignment: CDR1 SGHAT and CDR2 FQNNGV. V shed 5 bases and J shed 4 bases, with 15 bases lying between them. CDR3 in DNA: TGTGCCAGCAGCATTCCGGCGAACCGTTACGAGCAGTACTTC. Amino acid sequence: CASSIPANRYEQYF. Together with reference TRBV11-2 and TRBJ2-7, the CDR3 gives the full variable domain: EAGVAQSPRYKIIEKRQSVAFWCNPISGHATLYWYQQILGQGPKLLIQFQNNGVVDDSQLPKDRFSAERLKGVDSTLKIQPAKLEDSAVYLCASSIPANRYEQYFGPGTRLTVT.

This clone appeared a few times. The gene calls are TRBV19 and TRBJ2-1; 7 nucleotides agree with TRBD2. V gave up 6 bases and J gave up 0 bases; unmatched junction bases: 11. Germline values: CDR1 LNHDA, CDR2 SQIVND (reference sequence). The CDR3 runs to 17 residues. The CDR3 bases are TGTGCCAGTAGGCACACAAGCGGGGTTAGCTCCTACAATGAGCAGTTCTTC. This codes for CASRHTSGVSSYNEQFF.

The chain combines TRBV4-3 with TRBJ2-2; 12 nucleotides match TRBD2. CDR3 size: 17 residues. Trimming at V came to 5 bases and at J to 5 bases, leaving 9 bases not matched to a gene. Germline loops: CDR1 LGHNA, CDR2 YSLEER. The CDR3 DNA sequence: TGCGCCAGCAGCACCCGGACTAGCGGGGCCTGGACCGGGGAGCTGTTTTTT. Translation gives CASSTRTSGAWTGELFF.

V and J are TRBV7-8 and TRBJ2-7, with a weak D call TRBD1 (5 bases). Germline-derived CDR1 and CDR2 are SGHVS and FQNEAQ. V dropped 5 bases and J dropped 3 bases, with 23 bases sitting between them. The CDR3 loop spans 17 amino acids. The CDR3 reads CASSPFEPGPPRYEQYF. DNA of the CDR3: TGTGCCAGCAGCCCTTTCGAGCCAGGGCCACCTCGCTACGAGCAGTACTTC.

This chain uses TRBV5-4 with TRBJ1-2; D not resolved. The CDR3 is 18 amino acids. V lost 2 bases, J lost 0 bases, and 20 bases lay in between. CDR1 SGHNT and CDR2 YYREEE come from the germline V gene (reference sequence). CDR3 in DNA: TGTGCCAGCAGCTTTCTTGGAGGATTTGGGGAAGCTAACTATGGCTACACCTTC. It is translated as CASSFLGGFGEANYGYTF.

The chain carries TRBV6-5 and TRBJ1-2, with TRBD1 matching 7 bases. This CDR3 spans 16 amino acids. V lost 4 bases and J lost 13; bases outside the gene matches: 21. CDR1 MNHEY and CDR2 SVGAGI come from the germline V gene. The CDR3 DNA is TGTGCCAGCAGTTTCACCTTCGACAGGGACGCAGTGCCGGGCACCTTC. Encoded protein: CASSFTFDRDAVPGTF.

This chain joins TRBV19 and TRBJ1-3; D ambiguous. The CDR3 length is 13 residues. Germline CDR1 reads LNHDA; CDR2 reads SQIVND (reference sequence). The V gene lost 11 bases and the J gene lost 2 bases, with 13 bases spanning the gap. CDR3 sequence: CASRLRAGNTIYF. The CDR3, as DNA: TGTGCCTCACGATTACGGGCTGGAAACACCATATATTTT.

This chain's CDR3 is CASSRGPGGSEKLFF. In nucleotides, the CDR3 is TGTGCCAGCAGCCGGGGGCCAGGGGGGAGTGAAAAACTGTTTTTT. This chain connects TRBV6-5 to TRBJ1-4, with 7 bases aligning to TRBD1. Germline values: CDR1 MNHEY, CDR2 SVGAGI. This CDR3 region has 15 residues. V was clipped by 6 bases and J by 7 bases; unmatched bases: 11.

The chain combines TRBV5-1 with TRBJ2-7; TRBD2 aligns across 9 bases. The CDR3 spans 15 residues. With V trimmed by 0 bases and J by 5 bases, 6 bases remained unmatched. The germline V gene has CDR1 SGHRS and CDR2 YFSETQ. Here the CDR3 DNA reads TGCGCCAGCAGCTTGGGGGCGGGGGGGCGTCACGAGCAGTACTTC. Protein: CASSLGAGGRHEQYF.